Each of the 21 T cell receptor beta chains below was sequenced from the same sample in a study of Ad26.COV2.S vaccination and SARS-CoV-2 variants. Sample treatment: some 20 received Ad26.COV2.S at low or high dose, single or two shots; 5 received placebo; per-sample allocation not given. At day 63 after the first vaccine or placebo injection, samples were drawn. The data were produced by immunoSEQ multiplex PCR, yet TCRdb's version contains in-frame clones alone and is incomplete. The data hold around 370,000 clones, with 70% to 90% observed a single time. The starting material was peripheral blood, obtained in a trial of Ad26.COV2.S vaccine versus placebo. The receptors were sampled from a person between 18 and 59 years old who received the Ad26.COV2.S COVID-19 vaccine or a placebo.

A note on this clone: The germline gene is not matched at one end of the junction; a read error may be the cause. This CDR3 is also generated by other DNA sequences in the sample. The chain links TRBV9 to TRBJ2-2; 12 bases line up with TRBD2. CDR1 is SGDLS and CDR2 is YYNGEE in the germline V gene. The CDR3 is made up of 19 amino acids. The CDR3 sequence is CASSPRASGGAANTGELFF. The CDR3 DNA reads as TGTGCTAGCAGCCCCCGGGCTAGCGGGGGGGCGGCGAACACCGGGGAGCTGTTTTTT.

The V gene is TRBV28, the J gene TRBJ2-7, with unresolved D. Germline V gene lookup returns CDR1 MDHEN and CDR2 SYDVKM. CDR3 length: 14 amino acids. V was cut by 2 bases and J by 6 bases, with 14 bases left in between. The CDR3 DNA sequence: TGTGCCAGCAGTTTACCTCCTCCCGTGCGCGAGCAGTACTTC. As protein: CASSLPPPVREQYF.

This clone came up once. The genes are TRBV10-2 and TRBJ1-4; D gene unclear. Germline V gene data show CDR1 as WSHSY and CDR2 as SAAADI. The CDR3 runs to 14 residues. Trimming took 8 bases from V and 2 from J, leaving 12 bases between them. CDR3 sequence (DNA): TGCGCCAGCGGGCATGCGGGTACTAATGAAAAACTGTTTTTT. It translates to CASGHAGTNEKLFF.

V gene TRBV7-2 combines with J gene TRBJ2-7; the match to TRBD2 covers 12 bases. Looked up from germline, CDR1 is SGHTA and CDR2 is FQGNSA. The V gene end was trimmed by 0 bases and the J gene end by 3 bases; junction bases not matched to a gene: 12. CDR3 length: 19 residues. The CDR3 reads CASSLAWRSSGRANYEQYF. The CDR3 coding sequence is TGTGCCAGCAGCTTAGCTTGGCGGTCTAGCGGGAGGGCGAACTACGAGCAGTACTTC. The full variable domain, its missing parts supplied by reference TRBV7-2 and TRBJ2-7, is GAGVSQSPSNKVTEKGKDVELRCDPISGHTALYWYRQSLGQGLEFLIYFQGNSAPDKSGLPSDRFSAERTGGSVSTLTIQRTQQEDSAVYLCASSLAWRSSGRANYEQYFGPGTRLTVT.

V and J are TRBV6-2 or TRBV6-3 and TRBJ2-2, with 7 bases aligning to TRBD1. V shed 3 bases, J shed 4 bases, and the junction held 14 bases outside the gene matches. The CDR3 is 18 residues long. The germline CDR1 and CDR2 sequences are MNHEY and SVGEGT. CDR3 loop: CASSYGGRATGSTGELFF. In DNA form, the CDR3 reads TGTGCCAGCAGTTATGGGGGCCGGGCGACAGGGAGCACCGGGGAGCTGTTTTTT.

The rearrangement links TRBV7-2 to TRBJ2-7; TRBD1 aligns across 10 bases. V gave up 5 bases and J gave up 4 bases; unmatched junction bases: 5. The CDR3 spans 14 residues. Germline V CDR1 and CDR2: SGHTA, FQGNSA. This CDR3 reads CASSTRTGGYEQYF. The CDR3 region has the DNA TGTGCCAGCAGCACCAGGACAGGGGGATACGAGCAGTACTTC.

This chain uses TRBV9 with TRBJ2-3; 10 bases agree with TRBD2. Germline assignment: CDR1 SGDLS and CDR2 YYNGEE. V shed 4 bases and J 3 bases; nucleotides not matched to a gene: 5. This CDR3 has 15 amino acids. In DNA, the CDR3 is TGTGCCAGCAGCAGACTAGCGGGCTTGACAGATACGCAGTATTTT. Encoded protein: CASSRLAGLTDTQYF.

V usage is TRBV6-4 and J usage is TRBJ2-1; possibly TRBD2 for D (6 bases). The CDR3 is 17 residues long. With 3 bases removed from V and 0 bases from J, the gap between germline ends came to 15 bases. CDR1 is MRHNA, CDR2 SNTAGT, per germline. The CDR3 here is CASSEQPRGSSYNEQFF. CDR3 DNA sequence: TGTGCCAGCAGTGAGCAGCCGCGGGGAAGCTCCTACAATGAGCAGTTCTTC.

The gene calls are TRBV18 and TRBJ2-6; D unresolved. Trimming removed 6 bases at V and 2 bases at J, with 8 bases between. Germline-derived CDR1 and CDR2 are KGHSH and LQKENI. There are 14 residues in the CDR3. The CDR3 DNA follows: TGTGCCAGCTCGGCGAATACTGGGGCCAACGTCCTGACTTTC. Its translation: CASSANTGANVLTF.

This rearrangement joins TRBV24-1 to TRBJ2-3; 8 bases agree with TRBD2. Germline V gene lookup returns CDR1 KGHDR and CDR2 SFDVKD. V was pared by 7 bases and J by 3 bases, with 2 bases of the junction left unmatched. The CDR3 consists of 13 residues. The CDR3 loop is CATSGGGTDTQYF. The CDR3 region has the DNA TGTGCCACCAGCGGGGGGGGGACAGATACGCAGTATTTT.

This chain links TRBV19 with TRBJ1-5; the D gene is possibly TRBD1 (5 bases). This CDR3 is 18 amino acids long. Germline V CDR1 and CDR2: LNHDA, SQIVND (reference sequence). V lost 8 bases and J 0 bases, leaving 23 bases between the germline ends. The CDR3: CASPDLPRTLYSNQPQHF. The CDR3 DNA reads as TGTGCCAGTCCAGACCTCCCTCGGACACTTTATAGCAATCAGCCCCAGCATTTT.

The CDR3 spells CASSKGQGGGYEQYF. CDR3 nucleotides: TGCGCCAGCAGCAAAGGACAGGGTGGGGGTTACGAGCAGTACTTC. The chain carries TRBV5-1 and TRBJ2-7; 8 bases agree with TRBD1. The CDR3 covers 15 residues. Germline loops: CDR1 SGHRS, CDR2 YFSETQ. The V and J ends lost 4 bases and 4 bases, in that order; junction bases with no gene match: 10.

As concerns this clone: The same CDR3 also results from other DNA sequences found in this sample. The CDR3 loop reads CASSQDQETQYF. In DNA, the CDR3 is TGTGCCAGCAGCCAAGATCAGGAGACCCAGTACTTC. The chain recombines TRBV3-1 (or the pseudogene TRBV3-2) with TRBJ2-5; D is unclear. V gave up 0 bases and J gave up 5 bases, with 4 bases separating them. This CDR3 comprises 12 residues. Germline V lookup: CDR1 LGHDT, CDR2 YNNKEL (reference sequence).

The gene calls are TRBV2 and TRBJ2-1, with 10 bases aligning to TRBD2. Germline CDR1 SNHLY, CDR2 FYNNEI. This CDR3 is built from 16 residues. The J segment lost 7 bases and the V segment lost 2 bases, leaving 8 bases of the junction unmatched. This CDR3 reads CASSEPAGGPTNEQFF. CDR3 sequence (DNA): TGTGCCAGCAGTGAACCAGCGGGAGGGCCTACAAATGAGCAGTTCTTC.

The J gene is TRBJ1-4, the V gene TRBV9, with D possibly TRBD1 on 5 matching bases. CDR1 and CDR2 from the germline V gene are SGDLS and YYNGEE. The CDR3 consists of 16 residues. Trimming pared 3 bases from V and 0 bases from J, leaving 12 bases between. The CDR3 nucleotides are TGTGCCAGCAGCGCCGGGGGGACGGCAACTAATGAAAAACTGTTTTTT. Its translation is CASSAGGTATNEKLFF.

V and J are TRBV5-5 and TRBJ1-5; 9 bases agree with TRBD1. Germline values: CDR1 SGHKS, CDR2 YYEKEE (reference sequence). CDR3 length equals 14 residues. V dropped 2 bases and J dropped 5; count of bases not matched to a gene: 2. The CDR3 DNA reads as TGTGCCAGCAGCTTTACAGGGGGCGATCAGCCCCAGCATTTT. Its translation is CASSFTGGDQPQHF.

The V gene is TRBV18, the J gene TRBJ1-2, with TRBD1 matching 7 bases. V gave up 2 bases and J gave up 6 bases; unmatched junction bases: 6. This CDR3 comprises 14 residues. CDR1 is KGHSH and CDR2 is LQKENI in the germline V gene. The CDR3 DNA follows: TGTGCCAGCTCACCAGACAGGGTGGTCAATGGCTACACCTTC. Encoded protein: CASSPDRVVNGYTF.

The sample holds one count of this clone. CDR3 nucleotide sequence: TGCAGCGTTGTGGTTAACAGGGCTGTTGAAGCTTTCTTT. This sequence encodes CSVVVNRAVEAFF. The J gene is TRBJ1-1, the V gene TRBV29-1; perhaps TRBD1 as D (6 bases). Trimming cost V 4 bases and J 7 bases, with 16 bases left between them. The CDR3 is 13 amino acids. From germline, CDR1 is SQVTM and CDR2 ANQGSEA.

The rearrangement uses TRBV4-1 and TRBJ1-1, with D perhaps matching TRBD1 (5 bases). The V end was cut by 0 bases, the J end by 7 bases, with 18 bases between. The CDR3 totals 16 residues. The V gene's germline CDR1 is MGHRA and CDR2 YSYEKL. The CDR3 DNA follows: TGCGCCAGCAGCCAAGATATAAACCAGGGTGGGATTGAAGCTTTCTTT. It codes for CASSQDINQGGIEAFF.

The rearrangement links TRBV5-1 to TRBJ1-1; the D is unclear. Germline CDR1 is SGHRS and CDR2 is YFSETQ. CDR3 length: 13 amino acids. Trimming removed 0 bases at V and 7 bases at J, with 10 bases between. The CDR3 loop is CASSLGGSNEAFF. The CDR3, as DNA: TGCGCCAGCAGCTTGGGTGGCTCTAATGAAGCTTTCTTT.

The chain couples TRBV18 to TRBJ1-2, with D maybe TRBD1 (5 bases). CDR3 length: 15 residues. V was cut by 6 bases and J by 0 bases, with 14 bases left in between. Per germline, CDR1 KGHSH and CDR2 LQKENI. The DNA of the CDR3 is TGTGCCAGCTCCCCCCAGAGGGACGCTAACTATGGCTACACCTTC. It codes for CASSPQRDANYGYTF.